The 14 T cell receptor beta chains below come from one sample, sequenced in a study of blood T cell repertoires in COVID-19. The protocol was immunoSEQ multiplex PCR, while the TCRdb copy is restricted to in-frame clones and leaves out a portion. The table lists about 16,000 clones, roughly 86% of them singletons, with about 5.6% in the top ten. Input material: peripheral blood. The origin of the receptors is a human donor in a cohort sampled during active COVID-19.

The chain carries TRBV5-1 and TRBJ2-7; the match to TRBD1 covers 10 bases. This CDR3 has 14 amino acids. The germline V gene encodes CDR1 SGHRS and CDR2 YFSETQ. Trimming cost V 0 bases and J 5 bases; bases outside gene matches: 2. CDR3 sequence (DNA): TGCGCCAGCAGCTTGGGACAGGGGGCGAACGAGCAGTACTTC. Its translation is CASSLGQGANEQYF.

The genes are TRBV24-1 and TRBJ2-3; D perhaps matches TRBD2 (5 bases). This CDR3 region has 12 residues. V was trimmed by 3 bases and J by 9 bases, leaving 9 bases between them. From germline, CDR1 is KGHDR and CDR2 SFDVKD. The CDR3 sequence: CATSDIARTQYF. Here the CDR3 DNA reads TGTGCCACCAGTGATATAGCGAGAACGCAGTATTTT.

The CDR3 is CASSIFGPGSANEQFF. The CDR3, as DNA: TGTGCCAGTAGTATTTTCGGTCCAGGGTCTGCCAATGAGCAGTTCTTC. This chain links TRBV19 with TRBJ2-1, with D maybe TRBD1 (5 bases). Germline values: CDR1 LNHDA, CDR2 SQIVND (reference sequence). The CDR3 runs to 16 residues. Trimming cost V 3 bases and J 6 bases, with 18 bases left between them.

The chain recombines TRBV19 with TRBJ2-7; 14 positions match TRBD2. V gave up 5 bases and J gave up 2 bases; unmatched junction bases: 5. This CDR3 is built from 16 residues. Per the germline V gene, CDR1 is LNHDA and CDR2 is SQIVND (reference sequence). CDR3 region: CASSSRLAGGPYEQYF. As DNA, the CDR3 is TGTGCCAGTAGTTCCAGACTAGCGGGAGGGCCCTACGAGCAGTACTTC.

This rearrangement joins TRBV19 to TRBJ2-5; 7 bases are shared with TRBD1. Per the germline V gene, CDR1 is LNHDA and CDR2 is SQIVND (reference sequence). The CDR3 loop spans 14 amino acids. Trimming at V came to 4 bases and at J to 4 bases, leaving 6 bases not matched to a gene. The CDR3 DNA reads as TGTGCCAGTAGTAATCAGGGGGAAGGAGAGACCCAGTACTTC. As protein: CASSNQGEGETQYF.

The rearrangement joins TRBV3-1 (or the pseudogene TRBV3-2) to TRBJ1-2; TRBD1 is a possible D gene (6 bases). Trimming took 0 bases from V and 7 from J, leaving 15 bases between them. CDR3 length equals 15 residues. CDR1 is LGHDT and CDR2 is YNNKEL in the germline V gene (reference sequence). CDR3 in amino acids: CASSQDFTGSGGYTF. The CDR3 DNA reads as TGTGCCAGCAGCCAAGATTTTACAGGGAGCGGTGGCTACACCTTC.

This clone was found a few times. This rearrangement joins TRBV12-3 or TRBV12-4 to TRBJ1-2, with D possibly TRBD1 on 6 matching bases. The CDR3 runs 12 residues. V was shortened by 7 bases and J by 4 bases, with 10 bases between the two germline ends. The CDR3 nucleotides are TGTGCCAGCACCGACAGGATCTATGGCTACACCTTC. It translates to CASTDRIYGYTF.

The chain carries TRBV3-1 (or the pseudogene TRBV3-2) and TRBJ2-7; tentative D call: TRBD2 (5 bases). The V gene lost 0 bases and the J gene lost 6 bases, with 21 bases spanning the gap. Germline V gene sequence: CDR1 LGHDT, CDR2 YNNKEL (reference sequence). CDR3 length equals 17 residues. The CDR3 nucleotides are TGTGCCAGCAGCCAAGATTGGGGTCTGCGAGGAGGAGGCGAGCAGTACTTC. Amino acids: CASSQDWGLRGGGEQYF.

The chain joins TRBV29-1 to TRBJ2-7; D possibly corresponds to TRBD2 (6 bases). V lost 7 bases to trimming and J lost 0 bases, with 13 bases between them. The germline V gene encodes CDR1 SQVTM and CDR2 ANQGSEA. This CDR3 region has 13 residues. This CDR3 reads CSANSGSSYEQYF. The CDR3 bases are TGCAGCGCCAATAGCGGTTCCTCCTACGAGCAGTACTTC.

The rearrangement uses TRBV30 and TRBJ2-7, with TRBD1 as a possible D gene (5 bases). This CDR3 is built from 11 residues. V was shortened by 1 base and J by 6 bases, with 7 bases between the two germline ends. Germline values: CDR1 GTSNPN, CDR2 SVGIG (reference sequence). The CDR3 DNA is TGTGCCTGGAGTGGTAGGGGCGAGCAGTACTTC. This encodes CAWSGRGEQYF.

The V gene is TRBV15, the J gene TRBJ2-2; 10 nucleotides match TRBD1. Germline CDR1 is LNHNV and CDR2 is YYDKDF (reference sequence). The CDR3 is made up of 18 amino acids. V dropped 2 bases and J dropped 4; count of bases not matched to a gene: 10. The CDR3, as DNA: TGTGCCACCAGCAGACGACCTTCGACAGGGGGCATCACCGGGGAGCTGTTTTTT. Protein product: CATSRRPSTGGITGELFF.

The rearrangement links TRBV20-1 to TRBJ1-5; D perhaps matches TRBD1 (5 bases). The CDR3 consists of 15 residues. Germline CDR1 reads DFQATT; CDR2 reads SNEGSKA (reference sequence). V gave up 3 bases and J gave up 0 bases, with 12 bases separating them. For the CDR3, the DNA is TGCAGTGCTAGTCCAGGGCTTTATAGCAATCAGCCCCAGCATTTT. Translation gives CSASPGLYSNQPQHF.

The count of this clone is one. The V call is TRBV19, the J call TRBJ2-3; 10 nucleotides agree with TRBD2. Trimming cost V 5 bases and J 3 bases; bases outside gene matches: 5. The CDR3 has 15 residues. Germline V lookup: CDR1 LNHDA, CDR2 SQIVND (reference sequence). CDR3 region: CASSLTSGITDTQYF. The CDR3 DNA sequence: TGTGCCAGTAGTCTCACTAGCGGGATAACAGATACGCAGTATTTT.

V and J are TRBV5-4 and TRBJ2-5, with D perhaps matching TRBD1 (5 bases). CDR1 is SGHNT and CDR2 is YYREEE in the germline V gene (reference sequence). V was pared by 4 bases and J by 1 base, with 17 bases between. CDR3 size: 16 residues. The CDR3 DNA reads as TGTGCCAGCAGCCCACAGGTACCGGTTAGCCAAGAGACCCAGTACTTC. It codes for CASSPQVPVSQETQYF.